The T cell receptor beta chain described here comes from a study of T-cell reconstitution after alpha-beta-depleted transplantation in children. Researchers prepared the TCRbeta library using unique molecular identifiers, the study reports. Via MiXCR, TCRdb re-called the PCR reads, giving one row per CDR3 protein. The data contain hundreds of thousands of distinct CDR3 sequences, 16% of them singletons. This clonotype was found many times. This CDR3 contains 13 residues. Trimming removed 7 bases from V and 3 bases from J, with 16 bases in between. Germline values: CDR1 DFQATT, CDR2 SNEGSKA (reference sequence).

Material: PBMCs from the stem cell graft donor, obtained from the stem cell graft. This sequence joins TRBV20-1 and TRBJ2-7; no definite D call. The receptor's source is a human donor who donated a stem cell graft to a child with acute myeloid leukemia. The CDR3 DNA reads TGCAGTGTTCAGAGGCGGCAGAGCTACGAGCAGTACTTC. This sequence encodes CSVQRRQSYEQYF.